The 25 T cell receptor beta chains listed next were all sequenced from one sample in a study of Graves' ophthalmopathy and Graves' hyperthyroidism. RNA transcripts were the source from which TCR beta CDR3 regions were amplified. HTBI primers were employed in first-round RT-PCR, then a second-round multiplex PCR followed. Each CDR3 protein is one row after TCRdb ran MiXCR on the multiplex PCR reads. The sample carries roughly 160,000 distinct CDR3 sequences, more than 30% recorded once. Sample: peripheral blood. These receptors all stem from a middle-aged woman with Graves' ophthalmopathy.

The V gene is TRBV27, the J gene TRBJ2-7, with 14 bases fitting TRBD2. The V and J ends lost 6 bases and 7 bases, in that order; junction bases with no gene match: 8. The CDR3 runs 15 residues. Germline lookup yields CDR1 MNHEY and CDR2 SMNVEV (reference sequence). CDR3 sequence reads: CASSTGTSGSVEQYF. The CDR3 DNA reads TGTGCCAGCAGCACCGGGACTAGCGGGAGTGTTGAGCAGTACTTC.

This clonotype was seen at least ten times. The rearrangement joins TRBV7-3 to TRBJ2-2, with 8 bases matching TRBD2. The CDR3 sequence is 15 residues long. Germline CDR1 is SGHTA and CDR2 is FQGTGA. Trimming at V came to 2 bases and at J to 4 bases, leaving 3 bases not matched to a gene. CDR3 region: CASSLLGTSTGELFF. CDR3 bases: TGTGCCAGCAGCTTATTGGGGACTAGCACCGGGGAGCTGTTTTTT.

The V call is TRBV20-1, the J call TRBJ1-2; unclear D gene. Germline V gives CDR1 DFQATT, CDR2 SNEGSKA (reference sequence). Trimming removed 1 base from V and 2 bases from J, with 8 bases in between. The CDR3 totals 13 residues. This chain's CDR3 is CSARGTGNYGYTF. The CDR3, as DNA: TGCAGTGCTAGAGGAACGGGGAACTATGGCTACACCTTC.

Judged by abundance, this clonotype is medium-sized (0.01 to 0.1%). The rearrangement joins TRBV6-1 to TRBJ1-5, with a possible D match to TRBD1 (5 bases). V lost 3 bases and J lost 2, with 14 bases in between. From germline, CDR1 is MNHNS and CDR2 SASEGT. The CDR3 loop spans 16 amino acids. This CDR3 reads CASSDVGRGRNQPQHF. The CDR3 DNA sequence: TGTGCCAGCAGTGATGTGGGACGAGGCCGCAATCAGCCCCAGCATTTT.

This clonotype was seen repeatedly, ten times or more. This chain connects TRBV6-1 to TRBJ1-2; D remains unclear. Trimming took off 7 bases at V and 0 bases at J, with 18 bases between the two ends. CDR1 MNHNS and CDR2 SASEGT come from the germline V gene. This CDR3 region has 16 residues. CDR3 in DNA: TGTGCCAGCACCCTTAATCCCTACAGCGCTAACTATGGCTACACCTTC. It encodes CASTLNPYSANYGYTF.

This clonotype was found many times. V usage is TRBV6-5 and J usage is TRBJ1-1; the match to TRBD1 covers 7 bases. The CDR3 length is 13 residues. Germline V gene sequence: CDR1 MNHEY, CDR2 SVGAGI. The J segment lost 5 bases and the V segment lost 8 bases, leaving 8 bases of the junction unmatched. Here the CDR3 reads CASGDREGTEAFF. CDR3 coding DNA: TGTGCCAGCGGAGACAGGGAGGGGACTGAAGCTTTCTTT.

This clonotype was seen repeatedly, ten times or more. This sequence joins TRBV28 and TRBJ1-1; D may be TRBD1 (5 bases). V dropped 2 bases and J dropped 4 bases, with 11 bases sitting between them. Looked up from germline, CDR1 is MDHEN and CDR2 is SYDVKM. This CDR3 region has 14 residues. The DNA for the CDR3 is TGTGCCAGCAGTTTACCTCAGGGAGCCACTGAAGCTTTCTTT. Its protein product is CASSLPQGATEAFF.

J is TRBJ2-7 and V is TRBV7-6, with 11 positions matching TRBD2. Germline loops: CDR1 SGHVS, CDR2 FNYEAQ. The CDR3 has 17 residues. The J segment lost 2 bases and the V segment lost 9 bases, leaving 15 bases of the junction unmatched. CDR3 DNA: TGTGCCAGTCTAGGGGGCAGCGGGACTAGCGGCACCTACGAGCAGTACTTC. Encoded protein: CASLGGSGTSGTYEQYF.

The sample holds many counts of this clonotype. The chain uses TRBV12-3 or TRBV12-4 and TRBJ2-3; D gene uncertain. The CDR3 is 14 amino acids. V lost 0 bases and J lost 0, with 4 bases in between. The CDR3 region is CASSLAGSTDTQYF. Here the CDR3 DNA reads TGTGCCAGCAGTTTAGCGGGGAGCACAGATACGCAGTATTTT.

This clonotype was seen only once. This chain connects TRBV28 to TRBJ2-5, with 7 bases identical to TRBD2. Germline V CDR1 and CDR2: MDHEN, SYDVKM. The junction had 11 bases not matched to a gene; V was cut back by 2 bases and J by 5 bases. The CDR3 sequence is 16 residues long. The CDR3 loop reads CASSLRGLEGTETQYF. CDR3 nucleotide sequence: TGTGCCAGCAGTTTACGTGGACTAGAGGGGACGGAGACCCAGTACTTC. Filled out from reference TRBV28 and TRBJ2-5, the complete variable domain reads DVKVTQSSRYLVKRTGEKVFLECVQDMDHENMFWYRQDPGLGLRLIYFSYDVKMKEKGDIPEGYSVSREKKERFSLILESASTNQTSMYLCASSLRGLEGTETQYFGPGTRLLVL.

This clonotype was picked up many times. The chain is built from TRBV19 and TRBJ2-7, with 12 bases aligning to TRBD1. Germline V gene sequence: CDR1 LNHDA, CDR2 SQIVND (reference sequence). The CDR3 totals 16 residues. V shed 4 bases, J shed 2 bases, and the junction held 6 bases outside the gene matches. Written as DNA, the CDR3 is TGTGCCAGTAGTACACCGGGACAGGGGGCAACCTACGAGCAGTACTTC. This sequence encodes CASSTPGQGATYEQYF.

This clonotype has a count of ten or more. The chain uses TRBV18 and TRBJ1-5; D is perhaps TRBD1 (5 bases). This CDR3 comprises 13 residues. The germline CDR1 and CDR2 sequences are KGHSH and LQKENI. Trimming stripped 5 bases from V and 3 bases from J, with 8 bases between. The CDR3 here is CASSGGTNQPQHF. The CDR3 region has the DNA TGTGCCAGCTCAGGGGGAACCAATCAGCCCCAGCATTTT.

This chain uses TRBV28 with TRBJ1-1; D gene ambiguous. Germline lookup yields CDR1 MDHEN and CDR2 SYDVKM. CDR3 length: 14 residues. Trimming removed 2 bases at V and 1 base at J, with 8 bases between. For the CDR3, the DNA is TGTGCCAGCAGTTTAGTAGGCCCGAACACTGAAGCTTTCTTT. Its translation: CASSLVGPNTEAFF.

Comment on this clonotype: One end of the junction varies from germline; a read error may be responsible. The rearrangement links TRBV19 to TRBJ2-2; unclear D gene. The CDR3 extends over 13 amino acids. Germline V gene data show CDR1 as LNHDA and CDR2 as SQIVND (reference sequence). CDR3 sequence: CANSLSITGELFF. CDR3 nucleotide sequence: TGTGCCAATAGTCTCTCCATAACCGGGGAGCTGTTTTTT.

The J gene is TRBJ1-3, the V gene TRBV19, with D unclear. V lost 5 bases, J lost 2 bases, and 7 bases lay in between. Germline CDR1 is LNHDA and CDR2 is SQIVND (reference sequence). The CDR3 has 13 residues. The CDR3 spells CASSARTGNTIYF. Written as DNA, the CDR3 is TGTGCCAGTAGTGCGCGGACTGGAAACACCATATATTTT.

This clonotype appeared once. This chain joins TRBV6-2 or TRBV6-3 and TRBJ2-7, with 14 positions matching TRBD2. The CDR3 contains 17 residues. CDR1 is MNHEY and CDR2 is SVGEGT in the germline V gene. Germline trimming cut 7 bases from V and 12 bases from J; bases unmatched to any gene: 20. The DNA of the CDR3 is TGTGCCAGCATGGGGGGTAGATCCGGGACTAGCGGGAGATTGGGGTACTTC. It yields the protein CASMGGRSGTSGRLGYF.

The chain combines TRBV7-2 with TRBJ1-2; D gene uncertain. CDR1 and CDR2 from the germline V gene are SGHTA and FQGNSA. Trimming left V 5 bases short and J 7 bases short, with 14 bases between. The CDR3 length is 13 residues. The CDR3 sequence: CASSPRVTGGYTF. The CDR3 DNA reads TGTGCCAGCAGCCCCCGGGTGACGGGTGGCTACACCTTC. The complete variable domain, with remaining parts taken from reference TRBV7-2 and TRBJ1-2, reads GAGVSQSPSNKVTEKGKDVELRCDPISGHTALYWYRQSLGQGLEFLIYFQGNSAPDKSGLPSDRFSAERTGGSVSTLTIQRTQQEDSAVYLCASSPRVTGGYTFGSGTRLTVV.

This clonotype was detected ten times or more. The chain links TRBV7-2 to TRBJ2-7, with 8 bases identical to TRBD2. The CDR3 extends over 15 amino acids. Germline trimming cut 5 bases from V and 5 bases from J; bases unmatched to any gene: 11. Germline lookup yields CDR1 SGHTA and CDR2 FQGNSA. The CDR3 nucleotides are TGTGCCAGCAGCGTTTCGGGACTAGTATCCCACGAGCAGTACTTC. This translates into CASSVSGLVSHEQYF.

This clonotype was observed many times. In DNA, the CDR3 is TGTGCCAGCAGTCCCCGCACTAGCGCCGGCTCCTACGAGCAGTACTTC. This codes for CASSPRTSAGSYEQYF. The V gene is TRBV11-2, the J gene TRBJ2-7, with 7 bases fitting TRBD2. This CDR3 contains 16 residues. V was pared by 6 bases and J by 0 bases, with 11 bases of the junction left unmatched. Per germline, CDR1 SGHAT and CDR2 FQNNGV. The full variable domain, its missing parts supplied by reference TRBV11-2 and TRBJ2-7, is EAGVAQSPRYKIIEKRQSVAFWCNPISGHATLYWYQQILGQGPKLLIQFQNNGVVDDSQLPKDRFSAERLKGVDSTLKIQPAKLEDSAVYLCASSPRTSAGSYEQYFGPGTRLTVT.

This clonotype was seen many times. The V and J genes are TRBV7-8 and TRBJ1-6; D is unresolved. CDR1 is SGHVS and CDR2 is FQNEAQ in the germline V gene. Between the trimmed V and J ends, which lost 2 bases and 10 bases, there was a span of 12 bases. This CDR3 is built from 14 residues. CDR3 DNA sequence: TGTGCCAGCAGCTTAACAGAGCGTACCTCACCCCTCCACTTT. The encoded protein is CASSLTERTSPLHF. The full variable domain, its missing parts supplied by reference TRBV7-8 and TRBJ1-6, is GAGVSQSPRYKVAKRGQDVALRCDPISGHVSLFWYQQALGQGPEFLTYFQNEAQLDKSGLPSDRFFAERPEGSVSTLKIQRTQQEDSAVYLCASSLTERTSPLHFGNGTRLTVT.

In its sample, this clonotype was seen many times. The chain employs TRBV7-8 and TRBJ2-5; D gene unclear. The CDR3 is 14 residues long. V lost 3 bases and J 0 bases, leaving 8 bases between the germline ends. Germline V gene data show CDR1 as SGHVS and CDR2 as FQNEAQ. The CDR3 loop reads CASSLQAYQETQYF. The DNA of the CDR3 is TGTGCCAGCAGCTTGCAGGCCTACCAAGAGACCCAGTACTTC.

The chain couples TRBV6-5 to TRBJ2-7, with TRBD1 matching 9 bases. Germline V lookup: CDR1 MNHEY, CDR2 SVGAGI. This CDR3 region has 16 residues. The V and J ends lost 4 bases and 0 bases, in that order; junction bases with no gene match: 7. The CDR3 sequence is CASSWDTGGDSYEQYF. The CDR3 bases are TGTGCCAGCAGTTGGGACACAGGGGGCGACTCCTACGAGCAGTACTTC.

The rearrangement uses TRBV7-8 and TRBJ1-5; D is ambiguous. The V and J ends lost 3 bases and 3 bases respectively, with 12 bases between them. The CDR3 spans 15 residues. Germline lookup yields CDR1 SGHVS and CDR2 FQNEAQ. The CDR3 DNA reads as TGTGCCAGCAGCTTTCGTAATCAGATCAATCAGCCCCAGCATTTT. It codes for CASSFRNQINQPQHF.

The V gene is TRBV7-2, the J gene TRBJ1-5; 10 bases are a match to TRBD1. CDR3 length equals 14 residues. Germline trimming cut 5 bases from V and 6 bases from J; bases unmatched to any gene: 4. Germline assignment: CDR1 SGHTA and CDR2 FQGNSA. For the CDR3, the DNA is TGTGCCAGCAGCCCCCGACAGGGGGCTCAGCCCCAGCATTTT. Protein sequence: CASSPRQGAQPQHF.

In this sample, this clonotype turned up many times. CDR3 amino acids: CASTVAAEAFF. CDR3 in DNA: TGTGCCAGTACCGTCGCTGCGGAAGCTTTCTTT. The chain links TRBV19 to TRBJ1-1, with no clear D. The germline V gene has CDR1 LNHDA and CDR2 SQIVND (reference sequence). CDR3 length: 11 residues. V shed 7 bases and J shed 8 bases, with 11 bases lying between them.